The sample holds many counts of the clone carrying this TCR beta chain. Its antigen is as yet unknown. From around 440 ng of RNA, a library with molecular barcoded alpha/delta and beta/gamma adaptors was made. One entry per CDR3 protein results from TCRdb running MiXCR on the reads. The sample includes 25,000 to 35,000 distinct CDR3 sequences, less than 20% of them seen just once. These data originate in a study of read filtering for tumor transcriptome and immune sequencing. Study background: Revised staging placed eight or nine patients in R-ISS I, around 15 in II, roughly 7 in III. Transcriptome libraries were built from DNase-treated RNA. The study's findings and limits: This fraction held mixed bone marrow immune cells after CD138-negative sorting.

This clonotype was obtained from a donor at least 40 years old with multiple myeloma. What was sequenced was a population of CD138-negative cells sorted from bone marrow.

The CDR3 nucleotides read TGCAGCACCCGACAGGGGTTCAACGAGCAGTACTTC. As protein: CSTRQGFNEQYF. The chain carries TRBV29-1 and TRBJ2-7, with 8 positions matching TRBD1. Per germline, CDR1 SQVTM and CDR2 ANQGSEA. The CDR3 is made up of 12 amino acids. V lost 8 bases to trimming and J lost 5 bases; unmatched junction nucleotides: 8.